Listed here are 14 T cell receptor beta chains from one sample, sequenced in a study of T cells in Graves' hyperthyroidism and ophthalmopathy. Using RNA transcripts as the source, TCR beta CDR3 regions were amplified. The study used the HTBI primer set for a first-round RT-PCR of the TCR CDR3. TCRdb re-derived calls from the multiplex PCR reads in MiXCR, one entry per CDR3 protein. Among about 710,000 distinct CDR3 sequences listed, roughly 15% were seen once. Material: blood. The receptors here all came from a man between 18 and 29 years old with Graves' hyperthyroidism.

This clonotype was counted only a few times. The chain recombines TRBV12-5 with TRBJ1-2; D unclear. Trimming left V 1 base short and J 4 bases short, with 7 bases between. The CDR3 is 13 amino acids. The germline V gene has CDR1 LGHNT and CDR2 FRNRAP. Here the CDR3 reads CASGLGVLYGYTF. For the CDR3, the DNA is TGTGCTAGTGGTTTGGGAGTTCTCTATGGCTACACCTTC.

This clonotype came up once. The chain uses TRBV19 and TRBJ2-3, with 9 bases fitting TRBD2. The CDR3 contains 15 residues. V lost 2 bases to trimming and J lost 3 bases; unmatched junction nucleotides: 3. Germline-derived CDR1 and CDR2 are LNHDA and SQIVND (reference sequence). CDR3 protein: CASSILAGATDTQYF. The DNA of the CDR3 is TGTGCCAGTAGTATATTAGCGGGAGCAACAGATACGCAGTATTTT.

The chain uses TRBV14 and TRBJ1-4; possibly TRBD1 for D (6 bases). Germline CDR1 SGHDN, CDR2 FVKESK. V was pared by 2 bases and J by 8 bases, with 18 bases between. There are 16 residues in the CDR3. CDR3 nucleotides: TGTGCCAGCAGCCAACCTACCTGGGGGCGCGAGGAAAAACTGTTTTTT. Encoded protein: CASSQPTWGREEKLFF.

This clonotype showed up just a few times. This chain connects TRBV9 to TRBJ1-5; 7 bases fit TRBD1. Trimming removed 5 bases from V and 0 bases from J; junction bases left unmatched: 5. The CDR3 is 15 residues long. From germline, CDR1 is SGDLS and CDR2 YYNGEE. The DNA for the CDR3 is TGTGCCAGCAGTGGGGGACAGATTAGCAATCAGCCCCAGCATTTT. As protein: CASSGGQISNQPQHF.

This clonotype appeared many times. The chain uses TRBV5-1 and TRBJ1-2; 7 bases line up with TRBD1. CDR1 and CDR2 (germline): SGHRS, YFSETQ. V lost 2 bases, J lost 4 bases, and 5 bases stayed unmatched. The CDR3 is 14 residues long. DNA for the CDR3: TGCGCCAGCAGCTTACTTACAGGGGTCTATGGCTACACCTTC. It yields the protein CASSLLTGVYGYTF.

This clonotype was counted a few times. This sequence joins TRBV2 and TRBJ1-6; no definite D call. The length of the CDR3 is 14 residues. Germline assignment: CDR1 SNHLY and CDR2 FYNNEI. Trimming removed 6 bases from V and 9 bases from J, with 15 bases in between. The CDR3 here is CASRVAPGLSPLHF. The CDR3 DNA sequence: TGTGCCAGCAGGGTGGCACCGGGCCTTTCACCCCTCCACTTT. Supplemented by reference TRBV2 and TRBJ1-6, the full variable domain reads EPEVTQTPSHQVTQMGQEVILRCVPISNHLYFYWYRQILGQKVEFLVSFYNNEISEKSEIFDDQFSVERPDGSNFTLKIRSTKLEDSAMYFCASRVAPGLSPLHFGNGTRLTVT.

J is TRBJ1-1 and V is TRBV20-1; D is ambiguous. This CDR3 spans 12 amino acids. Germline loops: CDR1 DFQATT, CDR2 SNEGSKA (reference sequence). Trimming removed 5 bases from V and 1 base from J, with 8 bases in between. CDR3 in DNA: TGCAGTGCTCAGACGGGGAACACTGAAGCTTTCTTT. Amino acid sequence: CSAQTGNTEAFF.

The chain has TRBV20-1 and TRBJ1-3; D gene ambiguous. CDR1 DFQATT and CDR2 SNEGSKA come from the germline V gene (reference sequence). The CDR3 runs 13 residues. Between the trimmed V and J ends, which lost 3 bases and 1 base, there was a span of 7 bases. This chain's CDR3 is CSARRHSGNTIYF. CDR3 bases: TGCAGTGCTAGGAGGCATTCTGGAAACACCATATATTTT.

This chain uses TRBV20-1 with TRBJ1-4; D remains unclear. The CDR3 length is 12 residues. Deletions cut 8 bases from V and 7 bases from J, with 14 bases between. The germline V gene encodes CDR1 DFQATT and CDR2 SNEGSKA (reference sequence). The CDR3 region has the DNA TGCAGTACCCACTTGAGAGGTGAAAAACTGTTTTTT. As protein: CSTHLRGEKLFF.

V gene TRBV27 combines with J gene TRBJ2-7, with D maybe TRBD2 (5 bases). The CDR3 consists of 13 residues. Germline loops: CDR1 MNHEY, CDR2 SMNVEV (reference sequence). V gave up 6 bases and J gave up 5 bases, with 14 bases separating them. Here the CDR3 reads CASRQREGNEQYF. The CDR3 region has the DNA TGTGCCAGCAGGCAGAGAGAGGGCAACGAGCAGTACTTC.

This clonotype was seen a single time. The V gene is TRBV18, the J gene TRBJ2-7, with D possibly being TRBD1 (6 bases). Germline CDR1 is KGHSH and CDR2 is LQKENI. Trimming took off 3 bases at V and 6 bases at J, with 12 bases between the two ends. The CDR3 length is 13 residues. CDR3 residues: CASSPQGQGEQYF. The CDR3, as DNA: TGTGCCAGCTCACCGCAGGGGCAGGGCGAGCAGTACTTC.

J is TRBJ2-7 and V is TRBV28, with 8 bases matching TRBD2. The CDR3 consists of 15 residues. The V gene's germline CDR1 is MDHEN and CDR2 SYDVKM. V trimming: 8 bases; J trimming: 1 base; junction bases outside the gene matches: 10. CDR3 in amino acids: CASGSLGRVSYEQYF. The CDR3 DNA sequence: TGTGCCAGCGGATCGCTCGGGAGGGTTTCCTACGAGCAGTACTTC.

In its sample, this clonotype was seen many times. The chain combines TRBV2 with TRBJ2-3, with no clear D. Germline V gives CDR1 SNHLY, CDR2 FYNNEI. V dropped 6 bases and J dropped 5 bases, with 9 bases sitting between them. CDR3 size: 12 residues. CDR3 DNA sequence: TGTGCCAGCAGGCCATCTCTAGATACGCAGTATTTT. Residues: CASRPSLDTQYF.

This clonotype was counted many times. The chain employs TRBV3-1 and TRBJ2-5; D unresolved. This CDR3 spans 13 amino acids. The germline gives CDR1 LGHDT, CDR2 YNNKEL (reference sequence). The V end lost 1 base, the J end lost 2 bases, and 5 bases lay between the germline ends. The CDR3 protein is CASSQAEQETQYF. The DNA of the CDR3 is TGTGCCAGCAGCCAAGCTGAACAAGAGACCCAGTACTTC.